This TCR beta chain derives from a study of regulatory T cells in long-lasting Graves disease. Noted time point: newly diagnosed GD, antithyroid drugs for less than 3 months. PBMC-derived RNA was used for the TCR library. With regard to this clonotype: Its specificity is unknown.

The CDR3 spans 16 residues. Trimming took 4 bases from V and 0 from J; bases not matched to a gene: 4. CDR1 is LNHDA and CDR2 is SQIVND in the germline V gene (reference sequence). Arm-PCR of CDR3 regions and iRepertoire HTBI primers were the basis on which TCR beta libraries were built. TCRdb processed the multiplex PCR reads anew with MiXCR; each CDR3 protein has one entry. Here the sample spans about 330,000 distinct CDR3 sequences, roughly 15% being singletons. Broader study findings: No thyroid tissue was studied; the work used peripheral blood only. TRBV28, TRBJ1-2 and TRBJ2-5 were segments that persistent disease favored.

These same records also appear under a second study, on T cells in Graves' hyperthyroidism and ophthalmopathy. Per that study: The hyperthyroidism patients had all been newly diagnosed, and their disease duration was under 2 months. Their ages ranged from 18 to 65 years. Among clonotypes expanded in thyroid above 0.001, most were also found in blood.

The J gene is TRBJ2-3, the V gene TRBV19; 10 bases are shared with TRBD2. Sequencing was performed on peripheral blood mononuclear cells (PBMCs), taken at new diagnosis, from a patient treated with antithyroid drugs. This clonotype was sampled from a woman younger than 35 with Graves disease. DNA of the CDR3: TGTGCCAGTAGTAATACTAGCGGGGATAGCACAGATACGCAGTATTTT. Its protein product is CASSNTSGDSTDTQYF. Based on the CDR3 plus reference TRBV19 and TRBJ2-3, the full variable domain is DGGITQSPKYLFRKEGQNVTLSCEQNLNHDAMYWYRQDPGQGLRLIYYSQIVNDFQKGDIAEGYSVSREKKESFPLTVTSAQKNPTAFYLCASSNTSGDSTDTQYFGPGTRLTVL.